This is a list of T cell receptor beta chains from one sample in a study of blood T cell repertoires in COVID-19. Libraries were prepared by immunoSEQ multiplex PCR; TCRdb keeps only in-frame clonotypes and omits some of them. The table lists tens of thousands of clones, around 85% of them singletons. Sample: peripheral blood. The receptors were sampled from a woman in her sixties or seventies with active COVID-19. Both conserved end residues are part of each CDR3. The D gene is left open where the match is weak. Size is stated for part of the rows, as once, few or many counts, or as a class when the clone is expanded.

clone_size cdr3_length j_call d_call v_call cdr3_aa cdr3_nt
- 14 TRBJ2-5 - TRBV6-5 CASTGRGGEETQYF TGTGCCAGCACTGGGCGGGGCGGAGAAGAGACCCAGTACTTC
- 15 TRBJ2-7 TRBD1 TRBV5-6 CASSPDRGGSYEQYF TGTGCCAGCAGCCCGGACAGGGGAGGGTCCTACGAGCAGTACTTC
- 15 TRBJ2-2 - TRBV27 CASSPTRRNTGELFF TGTGCCAGCAGTCCTACTAGACGGAACACCGGGGAGCTGTTTTTT
- 15 TRBJ1-1 - TRBV18 CASSPPAGEGTEAFF TGTGCCAGCTCACCACCCGCAGGGGAAGGCACTGAAGCTTTCTTT
- 15 TRBJ1-5 TRBD1 TRBV18 CASSSGQVGNQPQHF TGTGCCAGCTCATCGGGACAGGTTGGGAATCAGCCCCAGCATTTT
- 13 TRBJ1-1 - TRBV3-1/TRBV3-2 CASSRQLLAEAFF TGTGCCAGCAGTCGACAGCTGTTGGCTGAAGCTTTCTTT
- 15 TRBJ2-1 - TRBV9 CASSVGFGRNNEQFF TGTGCCAGCAGCGTAGGATTTGGCAGAAACAATGAGCAGTTCTTC
once 13 TRBJ1-5 - TRBV30 CAWSVGENQPQHF TGTGCCTGGAGTGTAGGAGAGAATCAGCCCCAGCATTTT
- 14 TRBJ1-2 TRBD1 TRBV30 CAWTPTGDLHGYTF TGTGCCTGGACTCCGACAGGGGACTTACATGGCTACACCTTC
- 13 TRBJ2-3 - TRBV19 CAISLGAGDTQYF TGTGCCATTTCTTTGGGGGCCGGGGATACGCAGTATTTT
few 15 TRBJ1-2 TRBD1 TRBV7-3 CASSSTGSTNYGYTF TGTGCCAGCAGCTCGACAGGGAGCACTAACTATGGCTACACCTTC
- 13 TRBJ1-5 - TRBV5-1 CASRRALGQPQHF TGCGCCAGCAGGCGGGCGCTGGGTCAGCCCCAGCATTTT
- 15 TRBJ2-7 TRBD1 TRBV2 CASREPGQGAREQYF TGTGCCAGCAGGGAGCCAGGACAGGGTGCGAGGGAGCAGTACTTC
- 13 TRBJ1-6 - TRBV12-3/TRBV12-4 CASSLAGGVPLHF TGTGCCAGCAGTTTAGCAGGGGGAGTACCCCTCCACTTT
- 13 TRBJ2-1 - TRBV19 CASTSGPYNEQFF TGTGCCAGTACCAGCGGGCCTTACAATGAGCAGTTCTTC
- 17 TRBJ2-7 - TRBV19 CASSIRPRDAAVDEQYF TGTGCCAGTAGTATCCGACCCCGCGACGCGGCCGTCGACGAGCAGTACTTC
- 15 TRBJ2-5 - TRBV6-1 CASSEELAENETQYF TGTGCCAGCAGTGAAGAACTAGCTGAGAATGAGACCCAGTACTTC
- 11 TRBJ2-7 - TRBV7-9 CASSVTYEQYF TGTGCCAGCAGCGTAACTTACGAGCAGTACTTC
- 15 TRBJ2-1 TRBD2 TRBV6-4 CASSDAAGGPNEQFF TGTGCCAGCAGTGACGCGGCGGGAGGGCCCAATGAGCAGTTCTTC
- 16 TRBJ2-6 TRBD1 TRBV25-1 CATLAGGLSGANVLTF TGTGCAACCTTGGCAGGGGGCCTCTCTGGGGCCAACGTCCTGACTTTC
once 17 TRBJ2-3 TRBD2 TRBV3-1/TRBV3-2 CASSRKPGGSDTDTQYF TGTGCCAGCAGCCGAAAGCCGGGGGGAAGTGACACAGATACGCAGTATTTT
- 15 TRBJ2-3 TRBD2 TRBV11-2 CASSLLAGLADTQYF TGTGCCAGCAGCTTACTAGCGGGATTGGCAGATACGCAGTATTTT
- 15 TRBJ2-3 - TRBV18 CASSPSPGSADTQYF TGTGCCAGCTCACCGAGTCCAGGGTCGGCAGATACGCAGTATTTT
- 11 TRBJ2-7 - TRBV7-2 CASSAYYEQYF TGTGCCAGCAGCGCCTACTACGAGCAGTACTTC
- 15 TRBJ2-3 - TRBV5-6 CASAGDTTSTDTQYF TGTGCCAGCGCAGGGGACACTACTAGCACAGATACGCAGTATTTT
- 16 TRBJ2-1 TRBD2 TRBV2 CASSLAGGTSYNEQFF TGTGCCAGCAGTCTAGCGGGAGGAACCTCCTACAATGAGCAGTTCTTC
- 15 TRBJ2-2 - TRBV11-3 CASSLGQTNTGELFF TGTGCCAGCAGCTTAGGCCAGACGAACACCGGGGAGCTGTTTTTT
- 16 TRBJ2-2 - TRBV4-1 CASSQPRDSLGGELFF TGCGCCAGCAGCCAGCCGCGGGACAGCCTGGGCGGGGAGCTGTTTTTT
- 16 TRBJ2-1 TRBD2 TRBV5-1 CASSLDTSGSVNEQFF TGCGCCAGCAGCCTGGATACTAGCGGGAGTGTCAATGAGCAGTTCTTC
- 16 TRBJ1-5 TRBD1 TRBV3-1/TRBV3-2 CASSQGDRGRFQPQHF TGTGCCAGCAGCCAAGGGGACAGGGGAAGGTTTCAGCCCCAGCATTTT
- 15 TRBJ1-1 TRBD1 TRBV3-1/TRBV3-2 CASSQHGQGVTEAFF TGTGCCAGCAGCCAACACGGACAGGGAGTCACTGAAGCTTTCTTT
- 20 TRBJ2-3 - TRBV27 CASSDRVVEYTSSSTDTQYF TGTGCCAGCAGCGACAGGGTGGTCGAGTACACTAGCTCTAGCACAGATACGCAGTATTTT
- 16 TRBJ2-3 TRBD2 TRBV28 CASSSILAGYTDTQYF TGTGCCAGCAGTTCGATACTAGCGGGCTACACAGATACGCAGTATTTT
- 13 TRBJ1-2 TRBD1 TRBV28 CASSSDRGSHNTF TGTGCCAGCAGTTCGGACAGGGGCTCCCATAACACCTTC
- 15 TRBJ1-2 TRBD1 TRBV27 CASSLKGQLIGGYTF TGTGCCAGCAGCCTAAAGGGACAGTTGATAGGTGGCTACACCTTC
- 15 TRBJ1-2 - TRBV18 CASSPVPDDGGGYTF TGTGCCAGCTCACCAGTCCCTGACGATGGCGGGGGCTACACCTTC
- 15 TRBJ2-5 - TRBV5-6 CASSLIESFQETQYF TGTGCCAGCAGCTTAATAGAGTCCTTTCAAGAGACCCAGTACTTC
once 15 TRBJ1-5 TRBD1 TRBV6-6 CASIKQGARRQPQHF TGTGCCAGCATAAAACAGGGGGCGCGTAGACAGCCCCAGCATTTT
- 15 TRBJ2-2 - TRBV6-2/TRBV6-3 CASSYAGTYTGELFF TGTGCCAGCAGTTACGCGGGAACCTATACCGGGGAGCTGTTTTTT
- 17 TRBJ1-4 - TRBV5-1 CASSFTGSGLTNEKLFF TGCGCCAGCAGCTTTACAGGATCCGGTTTGACTAATGAAAAACTGTTTTTT
- 19 TRBJ2-6 - TRBV30 CAWAYPRPRGYSGTNVLTF TGTGCCTGGGCTTACCCTCGGCCCCGGGGGTACTCTGGGACCAACGTCCTGACTTTC